Below, 10 T cell receptor beta chains from the same sample are listed, as sequenced in a study of a mutant IDH1 vaccine in newly diagnosed glioma. TCRdb's copy holds only in-frame clones and misses some; the assay was immunoSEQ multiplex PCR. The data hold about 63,000 clones, with around 83% observed a single time. Time point given: baseline, week 1 (first vaccination visit). Sample treatment: pre-vaccination baseline after standard-of-care therapy. Sequenced here: peripheral blood mononuclear cells (PBMCs), sampled from a glioma patient treated with radiotherapy, temozolomide or both. These TCRs come from a woman aged 18-29 years with glioma. Some clones in this sample may be carry-over from other donors' samples.

The rearrangement uses TRBV6-1 and TRBJ2-5, with TRBD2 identical over 13 bases. Germline CDR1 and CDR2: MNHNS and SASEGT. Trimming removed 2 bases from V and 5 bases from J; junction bases left unmatched: 11. The CDR3 is 18 amino acids. The CDR3 nucleotides read TGTGCCAGCAGTGAATCGTGGACTAGCGGGAGTGTGCGGGAGACCCAGTACTTC. Its protein product is CASSESWTSGSVRETQYF.

The rearrangement links TRBV7-2 to TRBJ1-2; D is possibly TRBD1 (5 bases). Trimming took 5 bases from V and 4 from J, leaving 11 bases between them. The CDR3 spans 13 residues. The germline CDR1 and CDR2 sequences are SGHTA and FQGNSA. The CDR3 sequence is CASSPPGGYGYTF. CDR3 bases: TGTGCCAGCAGCCCCCCGGGGGGCTATGGCTACACCTTC. The entire variable domain, with the rest obtained from reference TRBV7-2 and TRBJ1-2, is as follows: GAGVSQSPSNKVTEKGKDVELRCDPISGHTALYWYRQSLGQGLEFLIYFQGNSAPDKSGLPSDRFSAERTGGSVSTLTIQRTQQEDSAVYLCASSPPGGYGYTFGSGTRLTVV.

This rearrangement joins TRBV14 to TRBJ1-2; tentatively, D is TRBD1 (5 bases). From germline, CDR1 is SGHDN and CDR2 FVKESK. This CDR3 region has 14 residues. V shed 4 bases and J shed 14 bases, with 23 bases lying between them. CDR3 DNA: TGTGCCAGCAGCCGGACGTTTGAAGGGACCGCCGGAACCTTC. This encodes CASSRTFEGTAGTF.

The chain combines TRBV6-5 with TRBJ2-7; 9 bases agree with TRBD1. With V trimmed by 1 base and J by 1 base, 2 bases remained unmatched. CDR3 length: 15 amino acids. From germline, CDR1 is MNHEY and CDR2 SVGAGI. The CDR3 loop is CASSYWGTGSYEQYF. DNA for the CDR3: TGTGCCAGCAGTTACTGGGGGACAGGGTCCTACGAGCAGTACTTC.

This chain connects TRBV4-2 to TRBJ2-2, with 7 bases fitting TRBD1. V shed 4 bases and J 1 base; nucleotides not matched to a gene: 3. Germline V CDR1 and CDR2: LGHNA, YNFKEQ. This CDR3 has 15 residues. The DNA for the CDR3 is TGTGCCAGCAGCCCCGGGACAGAGAACACCGGGGAGCTGTTTTTT. Translated, it gives CASSPGTENTGELFF.

The chain couples TRBV11-3 to TRBJ1-5; a possible D gene is TRBD1 (5 bases). From germline, CDR1 is SGHNT and CDR2 YENEEA. The CDR3 covers 16 residues. Trimming took off 1 base at V and 4 bases at J, with 14 bases between the two ends. This chain's CDR3 is CASSLVRTQGNQPQHF. DNA for the CDR3: TGTGCCAGCAGCTTAGTTCGGACCCAGGGTAATCAGCCCCAGCATTTT.

This chain uses TRBV5-1 with TRBJ1-4; 7 nucleotides match TRBD1. After removal of 0 bases from V and 4 bases from J, the junction contained 0 bases not matched to a gene. Germline loops: CDR1 SGHRS, CDR2 YFSETQ. CDR3 length equals 14 residues. CDR3 DNA sequence: TGCGCCAGCAGCTTGGGACAGGGTAATGAAAAACTGTTTTTT. Protein sequence: CASSLGQGNEKLFF.

The chain has TRBV9 and TRBJ1-2, with D possibly matching TRBD1 (6 bases). From germline, CDR1 is SGDLS and CDR2 YYNGEE. Deletions cut 0 bases from V and 8 bases from J, with 14 bases between. This CDR3 is 14 amino acids long. The DNA of the CDR3 is TGTGCCAGCAGCGTAGATGGGGGCAATGAGGGCTACACCTTC. It specifies CASSVDGGNEGYTF.

The DNA for the CDR3 is TGTGCCAGCAGTGAACCCGCAGGGGCGATACAAGAGACCCAGTACTTC. Its protein product is CASSEPAGAIQETQYF. The gene calls are TRBV6-1 and TRBJ2-5; tentative D call: TRBD1 (6 bases). CDR1 is MNHNS, CDR2 SASEGT, per germline. This CDR3 has 16 amino acids. Trimming left V 2 bases short and J 2 bases short, with 15 bases between.

The chain couples TRBV6-5 to TRBJ2-1; D may be TRBD2 (6 bases). Trimming removed 10 bases at V and 6 bases at J, with 22 bases between. This CDR3 has 15 residues. The germline gives CDR1 MNHEY, CDR2 SVGAGI. The CDR3 nucleotides are TGTGCCACCACCGGGGTTACTAGCTGGAGCAATGAGCAGTTCTTC. Its protein product is CATTGVTSWSNEQFF.